This TCR beta chain was recorded in a study of T cell responses to AZD1222 COVID-19 vaccine. Assay: immunoSEQ multiplex PCR; the TCRdb copy retains only in-frame clones and omits some. The sample shows 90,000 to 150,000 clones, approximately 88% of them seen only once. CDR1 and CDR2 (germline): LNHDA, SQIVND (reference sequence). The CDR3 runs 12 residues. The germline V and J ends were trimmed by 6 bases and 6 bases, with 9 bases remaining between them. Findings of the study overall: When two AZD1222 doses had been given, Spike-specific TCR breadth and depth rose. Possibly, clonal diversity was underestimated; donors were largely white British and included more females. Repertoires were sampled only after the peak T cell response.

About this clone: Antigen unknown.

V gene TRBV19 combines with J gene TRBJ2-1; D not certain. This receptor was identified in an adult in good health. The sequencing here drew on peripheral blood, taken on day 0 of AZD1222 vaccination. In nucleotides, the CDR3 is TGTGCCAGTAGGGCCGAGAGCAATGAGCAGTTCTTC. Its protein is CASRAESNEQFF.